The rows below give T cell receptor beta chains drawn from one sample of a study of siplizumab effects on memory and regulatory T cells. Libraries were prepared by immunoSEQ multiplex PCR; TCRdb keeps only in-frame clonotypes and omits some of them. Among around 120,000 clones, around 94% were seen once, and the ten largest hold roughly 1.5%. Sequenced material: non-Treg CD4+ T cells sorted from blood. These receptors were collected from a human donor in good health. The CDR3 runs from the conserved cysteine through the conserved F or W. The D gene is left open where the match is weak. Size is stated for part of the rows, as once, few or many counts, or as a class when the clone is expanded.

NA	TRBV27	NA	TRBJ2-3	TGTGCCAGCAGTTTATCGAGCGCAACAGATACGCAGTATTTT	CASSLSSATDTQYF
NA	TRBV11-3	NA	TRBJ2-7	TGTGCCAGCAGCCCCGGGGGATACGAGCAGTACTTC	CASSPGGYEQYF
NA	TRBV19	TRBD1	TRBJ2-1	TGTGCCAGTAGAGGAATTGGACAGGGGTATATGGGTGAGCAGTTCTTC	CASRGIGQGYMGEQFF
NA	TRBV7-9	NA	TRBJ1-4	TGTGCCAGCAGCTTAGCCCCGGCAGGGAAGAATGAAAAACTGTTTTTT	CASSLAPAGKNEKLFF
NA	TRBV2	NA	TRBJ2-2	TGTGCCAGCAGTGCGACTGGCGGGTCTAGTCGGGAGCTGTTTTTT	CASSATGGSSRELFF
NA	TRBV7-9	NA	TRBJ1-2	TGTGCCAGCAGCTTAGGAGGCGGGGGGATTGGATATGGCTACACCTTC	CASSLGGGGIGYGYTF
NA	TRBV11-2	TRBD2	TRBJ2-7	TGTGCCAGCAGCTTAGATCGTCCAAGCGGGAGTCAAGAGCAGTACTTC	CASSLDRPSGSQEQYF
once	TRBV6-5	TRBD1	TRBJ2-1	TGTGCCAGCAGTTATCACCGGGACAGTAACAATGAGCAGTTCTTC	CASSYHRDSNNEQFF
NA	TRBV6-5	NA	TRBJ1-3	TGTGCCAGCAGTTACTTGGGGGCTGGAAACACCATATATTTT	CASSYLGAGNTIYF
once	TRBV9	NA	TRBJ2-2	TGTGCCAGCAGCGTAGGACCGGTTGCCCACACCGGGGAGCTGTTTTTT	CASSVGPVAHTGELFF
NA	TRBV27	TRBD2	TRBJ2-3	TGTGCCAGCAGTATGGGGGGGTGGGATACGCAGTATTTT	CASSMGGWDTQYF
NA	TRBV2	NA	TRBJ2-3	TGTGCCAGTGGTCCCGGGGCGCAGTATTTT	CASGPGAQYF
NA	TRBV5-1	NA	TRBJ2-1	TGCGCCAGCAGCGTAGACAGGGAGCAGTTCTTC	CASSVDREQFF
NA	TRBV11-2	NA	TRBJ1-2	TGTGCCAGCAGCTTAAAACAGCTCTATGGCTACACCTTC	CASSLKQLYGYTF
NA	TRBV6-5	NA	TRBJ2-7	TGTGCCAGCAGTTACGCCTCGGGACTCGTGGGTGAGCAGTACTTC	CASSYASGLVGEQYF
once	TRBV29-1	TRBD1	TRBJ2-7	TGCAGCGTTGGACCGGGACAGAGATACGAGCAGTACTTC	CSVGPGQRYEQYF
NA	TRBV19	NA	TRBJ2-3	TGTGCCAGTGGGACCTCGGCTCAAGATACGCAGTATTTT	CASGTSAQDTQYF
NA	TRBV4-1	TRBD1	TRBJ2-7	TGCGCCAGCAGCCCGGGACAGGGTAACACCTACGAGCAGTACTTC	CASSPGQGNTYEQYF
NA	TRBV5-1	TRBD2	TRBJ2-7	TGCGCCAGCAGCCAAACGACTAGCGAGAGCTCCTACGAGCAGTACTTC	CASSQTTSESSYEQYF
NA	TRBV7-8	NA	TRBJ2-7	TGTGCCAGCAGCTCCTCGTGGGGGCCGCGAGAGCAGTACTTC	CASSSSWGPREQYF
NA	TRBV5-1	TRBD2	TRBJ2-7	TGCGCCAGCAGCCAGACTAGCGGCTCCTTATCCTACGAGCAGTACTTC	CASSQTSGSLSYEQYF
NA	TRBV15	NA	TRBJ2-5	TGTGCCACCAGCAGAGACAGGGGTCAAGAGACCCAGTACTTC	CATSRDRGQETQYF
NA	TRBV18	NA	TRBJ1-1	TGTGCCAGCTCACCACCGAATTCGGGGCTCACTGAAGCTTTCTTT	CASSPPNSGLTEAFF
NA	TRBV19	TRBD1	TRBJ2-5	TGTGCCAGTAGTATAAGGACAGGTCTTCACCCGGCGACCCAGTACTTC	CASSIRTGLHPATQYF
NA	TRBV19	NA	TRBJ1-1	TGTGCCAGCCGACCCGGGGGCGTCACTGAAGCTTTCTTT	CASRPGGVTEAFF
NA	TRBV6-1	NA	TRBJ2-7	TGTGCCAGCAGTCTTCAGACAGGTTCCTACGAGCAGTACTTC	CASSLQTGSYEQYF
NA	TRBV5-4	NA	TRBJ2-3	TGTGCCAGCAGCTTGGACAGCGGGAGCACAGATACGCAGTATTTT	CASSLDSGSTDTQYF
NA	TRBV19	TRBD1	TRBJ2-7	TGTGCCAGTAGTATCTCCAGGACAGGGGGCTACGAGCAGTACTTC	CASSISRTGGYEQYF